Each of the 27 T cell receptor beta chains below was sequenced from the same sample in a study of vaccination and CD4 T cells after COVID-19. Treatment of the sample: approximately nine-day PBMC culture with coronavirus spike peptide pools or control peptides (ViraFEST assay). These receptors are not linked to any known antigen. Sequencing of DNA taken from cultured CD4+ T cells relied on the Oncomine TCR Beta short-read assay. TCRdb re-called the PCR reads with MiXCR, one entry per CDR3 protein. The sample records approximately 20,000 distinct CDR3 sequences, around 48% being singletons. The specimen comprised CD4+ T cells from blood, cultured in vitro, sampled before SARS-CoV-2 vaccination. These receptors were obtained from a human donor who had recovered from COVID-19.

The CDR3, as DNA: TGTGCCAGCAGCACCGAGGGTGGGGCCAACGTCCTGACTTTC. This encodes CASSTEGGANVLTF. This chain links TRBV5-4 with TRBJ2-6; the D gene is possibly TRBD2 (5 bases). The CDR3 has 14 amino acids. In germline, CDR1 is SGHNT, CDR2 YYREEE (reference sequence). Trimming took off 4 bases at V and 3 bases at J, with 8 bases between the two ends.

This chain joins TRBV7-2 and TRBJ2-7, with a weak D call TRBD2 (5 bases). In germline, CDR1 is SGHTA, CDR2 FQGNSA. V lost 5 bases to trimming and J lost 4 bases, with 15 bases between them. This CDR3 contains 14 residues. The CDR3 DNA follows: TGTGCCAGCAGCCCCCAACCGGGATCATACGAGCAGTACTTC. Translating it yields CASSPQPGSYEQYF.

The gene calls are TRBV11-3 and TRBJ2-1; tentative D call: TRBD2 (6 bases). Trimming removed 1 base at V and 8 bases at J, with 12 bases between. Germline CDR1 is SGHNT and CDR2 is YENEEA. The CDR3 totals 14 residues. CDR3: CASSLGGLLDEQFF. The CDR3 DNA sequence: TGTGCCAGCAGCTTAGGGGGACTGCTCGATGAGCAGTTCTTC.

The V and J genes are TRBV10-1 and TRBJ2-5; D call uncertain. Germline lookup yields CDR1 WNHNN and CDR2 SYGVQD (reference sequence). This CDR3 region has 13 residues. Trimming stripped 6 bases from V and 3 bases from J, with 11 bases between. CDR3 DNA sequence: TGCGCCAGCAGCCCTGAAAGGAAAGAGACCCAGTACTTC. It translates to CASSPERKETQYF.

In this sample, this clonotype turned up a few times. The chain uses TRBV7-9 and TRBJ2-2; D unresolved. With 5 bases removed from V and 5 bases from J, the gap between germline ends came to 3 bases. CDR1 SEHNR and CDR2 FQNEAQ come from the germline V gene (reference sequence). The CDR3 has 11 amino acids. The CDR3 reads CASSPTGELFF. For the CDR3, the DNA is TGTGCCAGCAGCCCGACCGGGGAGCTGTTTTTT.

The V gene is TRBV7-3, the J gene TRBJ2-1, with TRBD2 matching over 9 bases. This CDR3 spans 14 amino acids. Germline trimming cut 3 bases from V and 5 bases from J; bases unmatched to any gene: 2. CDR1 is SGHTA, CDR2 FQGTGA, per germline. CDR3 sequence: CASSFQRGDNEQFF. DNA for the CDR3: TGTGCCAGCAGCTTTCAGCGGGGGGACAATGAGCAGTTCTTC.

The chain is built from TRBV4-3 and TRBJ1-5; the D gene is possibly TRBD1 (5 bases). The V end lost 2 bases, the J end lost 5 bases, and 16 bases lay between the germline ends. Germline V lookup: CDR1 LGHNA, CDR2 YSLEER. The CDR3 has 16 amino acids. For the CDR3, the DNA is TGCGCCAGCAGCCAACAGGCAGGGCGGAACGATCAGCCCCAGCATTTT. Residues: CASSQQAGRNDQPQHF.

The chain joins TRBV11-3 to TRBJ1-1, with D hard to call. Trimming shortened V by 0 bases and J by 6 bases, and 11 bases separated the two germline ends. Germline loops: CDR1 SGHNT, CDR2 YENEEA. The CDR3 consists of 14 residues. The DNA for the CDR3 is TGTGCCAGCAGCTTAGATCGTTGGGTCGCTGAAGCTTTCTTT. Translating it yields CASSLDRWVAEAFF.

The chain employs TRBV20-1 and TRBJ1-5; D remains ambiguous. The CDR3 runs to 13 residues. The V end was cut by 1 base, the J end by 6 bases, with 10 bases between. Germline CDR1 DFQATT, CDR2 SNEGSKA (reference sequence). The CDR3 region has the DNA TGCAGTGCTAGAGCCGGGAGAGGTCAGCCCCAGCATTTT. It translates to CSARAGRGQPQHF.

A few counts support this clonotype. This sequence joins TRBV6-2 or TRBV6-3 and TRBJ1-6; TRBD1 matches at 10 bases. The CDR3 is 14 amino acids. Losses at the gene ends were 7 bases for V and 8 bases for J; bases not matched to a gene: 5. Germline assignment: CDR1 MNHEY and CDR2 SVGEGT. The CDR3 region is CASTTGTGDSPLHF. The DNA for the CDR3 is TGTGCCAGCACCACTGGGACAGGGGATTCACCCCTCCACTTT.

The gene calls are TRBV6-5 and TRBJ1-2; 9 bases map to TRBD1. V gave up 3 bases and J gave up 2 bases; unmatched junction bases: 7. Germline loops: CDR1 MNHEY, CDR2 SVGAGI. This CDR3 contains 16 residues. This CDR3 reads CASSYFSGQGNYGYTF. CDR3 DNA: TGTGCCAGCAGTTATTTTTCGGGACAGGGAAACTATGGCTACACCTTC.

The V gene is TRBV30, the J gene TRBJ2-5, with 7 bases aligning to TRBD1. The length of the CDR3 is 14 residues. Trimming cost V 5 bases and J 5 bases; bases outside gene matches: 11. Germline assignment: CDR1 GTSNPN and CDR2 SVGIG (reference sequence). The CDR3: CAWSGTAFFETQYF. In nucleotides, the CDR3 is TGTGCCTGGTCCGGGACAGCGTTCTTCGAGACCCAGTACTTC.

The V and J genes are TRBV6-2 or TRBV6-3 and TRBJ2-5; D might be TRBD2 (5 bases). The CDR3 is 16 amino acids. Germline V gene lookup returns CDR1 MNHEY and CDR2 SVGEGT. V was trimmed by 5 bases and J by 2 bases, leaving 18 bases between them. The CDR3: CASSGPLGTGQETQYF. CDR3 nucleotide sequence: TGTGCCAGCAGTGGGCCCCTGGGAACGGGACAAGAGACCCAGTACTTC.

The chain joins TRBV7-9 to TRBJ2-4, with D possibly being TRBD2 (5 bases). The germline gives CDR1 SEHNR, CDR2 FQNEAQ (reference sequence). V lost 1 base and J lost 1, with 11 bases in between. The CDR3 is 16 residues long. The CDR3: CASSLVGVAAKNIQYF. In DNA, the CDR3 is TGTGCCAGCAGCTTAGTCGGGGTGGCGGCCAAAAACATTCAGTACTTC.

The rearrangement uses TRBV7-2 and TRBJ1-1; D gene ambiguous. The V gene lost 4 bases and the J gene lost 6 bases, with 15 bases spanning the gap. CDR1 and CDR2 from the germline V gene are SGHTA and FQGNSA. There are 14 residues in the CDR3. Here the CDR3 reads CASSSRTANAEAFF. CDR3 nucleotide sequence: TGTGCCAGCAGCTCACGGACGGCCAACGCTGAAGCTTTCTTT.

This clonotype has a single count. The DNA of the CDR3 is TGTGCCAGCAGTTTAGGGGGACAGGGGGCGCGGGACTATGGCTACACCTTC. Protein: CASSLGGQGARDYGYTF. The chain combines TRBV28 with TRBJ1-2, with 12 nucleotides matching TRBD1. The J segment lost 3 bases and the V segment lost 2 bases, leaving 7 bases of the junction unmatched. CDR1 is MDHEN and CDR2 is SYDVKM in the germline V gene. The CDR3 is 17 amino acids.

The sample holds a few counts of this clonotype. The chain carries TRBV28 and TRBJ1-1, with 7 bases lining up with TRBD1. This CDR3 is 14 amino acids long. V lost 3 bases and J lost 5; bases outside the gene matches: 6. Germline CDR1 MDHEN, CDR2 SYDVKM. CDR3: CASSLSGGSTEAFF. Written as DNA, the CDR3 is TGTGCCAGCAGTTTGTCAGGGGGAAGTACTGAAGCTTTCTTT. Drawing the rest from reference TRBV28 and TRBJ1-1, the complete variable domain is DVKVTQSSRYLVKRTGEKVFLECVQDMDHENMFWYRQDPGLGLRLIYFSYDVKMKEKGDIPEGYSVSREKKERFSLILESASTNQTSMYLCASSLSGGSTEAFFGQGTRLTVV.

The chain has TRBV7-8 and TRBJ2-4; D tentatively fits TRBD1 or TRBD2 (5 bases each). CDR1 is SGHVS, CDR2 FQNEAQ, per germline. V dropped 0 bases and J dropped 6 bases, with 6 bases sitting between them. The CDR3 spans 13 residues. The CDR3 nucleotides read TGTGCCAGCAGCTTAGCGAGGGGAAACATTCAGTACTTC. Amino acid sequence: CASSLARGNIQYF. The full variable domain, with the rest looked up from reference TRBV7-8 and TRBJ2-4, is GAGVSQSPRYKVAKRGQDVALRCDPISGHVSLFWYQQALGQGPEFLTYFQNEAQLDKSGLPSDRFFAERPEGSVSTLKIQRTQQEDSAVYLCASSLARGNIQYFGAGTRLSVL.

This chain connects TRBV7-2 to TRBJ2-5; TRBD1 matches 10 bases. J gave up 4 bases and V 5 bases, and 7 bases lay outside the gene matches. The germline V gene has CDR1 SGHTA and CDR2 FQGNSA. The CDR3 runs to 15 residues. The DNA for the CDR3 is TGTGCCAGCAGCAACCCGACAGGGGGCGCAGAGACCCAGTACTTC. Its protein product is CASSNPTGGAETQYF. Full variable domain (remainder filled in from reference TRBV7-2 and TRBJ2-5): GAGVSQSPSNKVTEKGKDVELRCDPISGHTALYWYRQSLGQGLEFLIYFQGNSAPDKSGLPSDRFSAERTGGSVSTLTIQRTQQEDSAVYLCASSNPTGGAETQYFGPGTRLLVL.

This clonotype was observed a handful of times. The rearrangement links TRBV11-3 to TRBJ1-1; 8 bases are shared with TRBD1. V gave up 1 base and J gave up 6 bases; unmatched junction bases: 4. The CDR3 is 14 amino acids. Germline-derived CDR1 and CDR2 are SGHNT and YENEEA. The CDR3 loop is CASSLVQGAAEAFF. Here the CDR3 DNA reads TGTGCCAGCAGCTTAGTCCAGGGGGCGGCTGAAGCTTTCTTT.

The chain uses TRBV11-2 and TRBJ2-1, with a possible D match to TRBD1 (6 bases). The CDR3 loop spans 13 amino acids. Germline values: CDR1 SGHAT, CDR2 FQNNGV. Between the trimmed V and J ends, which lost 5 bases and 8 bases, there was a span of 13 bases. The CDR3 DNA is TGTGCCAGCAGCCATGGGGCAGGGGATGAGCAGTTCTTC. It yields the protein CASSHGAGDEQFF.

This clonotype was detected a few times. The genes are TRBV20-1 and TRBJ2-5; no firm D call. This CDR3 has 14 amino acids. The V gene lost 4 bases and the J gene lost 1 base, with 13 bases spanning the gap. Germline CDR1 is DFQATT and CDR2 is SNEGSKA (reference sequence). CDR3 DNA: TGCAGTGCTAAAAGTATTTTCCTCCAAGAGACCCAGTACTTC. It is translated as CSAKSIFLQETQYF.

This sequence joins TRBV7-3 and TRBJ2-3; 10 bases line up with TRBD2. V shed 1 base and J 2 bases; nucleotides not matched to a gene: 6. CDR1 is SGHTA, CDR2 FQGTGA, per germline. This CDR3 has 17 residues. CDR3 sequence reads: CASSLMVAGGNTDTQYF. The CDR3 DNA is TGTGCCAGCAGCTTAATGGTAGCGGGGGGTAACACAGATACGCAGTATTTT.

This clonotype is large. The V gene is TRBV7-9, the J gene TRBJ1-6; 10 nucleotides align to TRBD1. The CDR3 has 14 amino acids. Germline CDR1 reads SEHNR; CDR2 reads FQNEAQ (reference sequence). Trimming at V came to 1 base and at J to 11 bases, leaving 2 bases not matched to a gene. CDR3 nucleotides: TGTGCCAGCAGCTTAGGGGGGACAGGGGCACCCCTCCACTTT. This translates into CASSLGGTGAPLHF.

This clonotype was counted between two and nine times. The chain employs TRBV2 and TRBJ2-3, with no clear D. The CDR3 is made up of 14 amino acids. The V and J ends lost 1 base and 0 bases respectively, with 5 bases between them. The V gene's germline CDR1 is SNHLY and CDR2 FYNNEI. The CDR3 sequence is CASSEGYSTDTQYF. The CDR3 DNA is TGTGCCAGCAGTGAAGGATATAGCACAGATACGCAGTATTTT.

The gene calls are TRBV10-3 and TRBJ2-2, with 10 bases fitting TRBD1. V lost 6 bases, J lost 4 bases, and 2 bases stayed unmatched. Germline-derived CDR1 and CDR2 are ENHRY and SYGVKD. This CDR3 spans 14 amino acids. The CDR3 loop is CAISGQGGTGELFF. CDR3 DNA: TGTGCCATCAGCGGACAGGGGGGCACCGGGGAGCTGTTTTTT.

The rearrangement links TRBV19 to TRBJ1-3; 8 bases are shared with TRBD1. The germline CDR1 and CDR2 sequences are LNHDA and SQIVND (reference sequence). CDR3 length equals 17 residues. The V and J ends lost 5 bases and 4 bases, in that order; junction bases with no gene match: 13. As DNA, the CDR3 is TGTGCCAGTAGTCGAGGACAGGGCGCGCCGGAGGGAAACACCATATATTTT. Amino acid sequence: CASSRGQGAPEGNTIYF.